These T cell receptor beta chains were read from a single sample in a study of spatial heterogeneity in lung cancer. MiXCR was run by TCRdb on the 5' RACE reads, yielding one entry per CDR3 protein. This repertoire shows 60,000 to 90,000 distinct CDR3 sequences, 13% found once; its top ten account for approximately 7%. The source material was PBMCs, sampled at surgery. The receptors originated from a male donor with early-stage non-small cell lung cancer. The CDR3 runs from the conserved cysteine through the conserved F or W. A D gene is named only where the DNA matches it firmly. Only some rows state a clone size, as once, few, many or a class for expanded clones.

TRBV12-3/TRBV12-4	TRBJ2-3	-	few	TGTGCCAGCAGCGGCGGGATGAACACAGATACGCAGTATTTT	CASSGGMNTDTQYF
TRBV29-1	TRBJ1-2	-	many	TGCAGCGTTGCGGCAGCAGTTAACTATGGCTACACCTTC	CSVAAAVNYGYTF
TRBV3-1	TRBJ2-1	-	many	TGTGCCAGCAGCCCCGCTAGCGACGCCTACAATGAGCAGTTCTTC	CASSPASDAYNEQFF
TRBV10-3	TRBJ2-2	-	-	TGTGCCATCAGTGACCCTCCGGCGGCTAACACCGGGGAGCTGTTTTTT	CAISDPPAANTGELFF
TRBV27	TRBJ2-7	TRBD2	many	TGTGCCAGCAGTCCCGCTAGCGGGTATTCCTGGGCCTACGAGCAGTACTTC	CASSPASGYSWAYEQYF
TRBV2	TRBJ2-2	TRBD1	few	TGTGCCAGCAGTGACCCCGGACAGGGGACCCGTACGGACACCGGGGAGCTGTTTTTT	CASSDPGQGTRTDTGELFF
TRBV7-2	TRBJ2-2	TRBD2	-	TGTGCCAGCAGCCCCACTAGCGGGAGTTACACCGGGGAGCTGTTTTTT	CASSPTSGSYTGELFF
TRBV24-1	TRBJ2-2	TRBD2	-	TGTGCCACCGGGACTAGCGCGGGGACCGGGGAGCTGTTTTTT	CATGTSAGTGELFF
TRBV11-1	TRBJ2-1	TRBD2	-	TGTGCCAGCGGGACTAGCGGTTACAATGAGCAGTTCTTC	CASGTSGYNEQFF
TRBV5-1	TRBJ1-1	-	-	TGCGCCAGCAGCCTCCGGACAGCGAACACTGAAGCTTTCTTT	CASSLRTANTEAFF
TRBV20-1	TRBJ2-7	-	few	TGCAGTGCTAGAACCGGGACAAACTACGAGCAGTACTTC	CSARTGTNYEQYF
TRBV7-8	TRBJ1-6	-	-	TGTGCCAGCAGCTTAGAGGCCCAGGGGAGCTCCTATAATTCACCCCTCCACTTT	CASSLEAQGSSYNSPLHF
TRBV29-1	TRBJ2-5	-	-	TGCAGCGCCCAGGGTTTCGGGGAGACCCAGTACTTC	CSAQGFGETQYF
TRBV20-1	TRBJ1-1	-	few	TGCAGTGCCCTAGAGATGATGTTAGGACAGTCCCAAGAAGCTTTCTTT	CSALEMMLGQSQEAFF
TRBV29-1	TRBJ2-5	-	many	TGCAGCGTAATTAGGGGAGAGACCCAGTACTTC	CSVIRGETQYF
TRBV5-1	TRBJ2-3	-	-	TGCGCCAGCAGCTTGGGCAGGGATACTAGCACAGATACGCAGTATTTT	CASSLGRDTSTDTQYF
TRBV29-1	TRBJ1-1	-	-	TGCAGCGTTAAGAATTTCGAAGCTTTCTTT	CSVKNFEAFF
TRBV27	TRBJ2-5	-	many	TGTGCCAGCAGCCCAGTTTCGTCGACAGAGACCCAGTACTTC	CASSPVSSTETQYF
TRBV27	TRBJ2-7	TRBD1	many	TGTGCCAGCAAGGTTACGACAGGGGCGACCAACGAGCAGTACTTC	CASKVTTGATNEQYF
TRBV6-6	TRBJ2-3	-	-	TGTGCCAGCAGTCCCCGACTGCCCCCGGCAGCAGATACGCAGTATTTT	CASSPRLPPAADTQYF
TRBV5-5	TRBJ2-1	-	-	TGTGCCAGCAGCTTGGGGCTAGTGGGAAATAGTGAGCAGTTCTTC	CASSLGLVGNSEQFF
TRBV2	TRBJ1-5	-	-	TGTGCCAGCAGTGAGAGGATCAATCAGCCCCAGCATTTT	CASSERINQPQHF
TRBV6-1	TRBJ1-2	TRBD1	-	TGTGCCAGCAGTAATGCCTTGACAGGGGGCTATGGCTACACCTTC	CASSNALTGGYGYTF
TRBV12-3/TRBV12-4	TRBJ2-3	-	few	TGTGCCAGCACGCGGGTTCAGGCAAATACGCAGTATTTT	CASTRVQANTQYF
TRBV6-5	TRBJ1-1	TRBD1	-	TGTGCCAGCAGTTACGACAGGGTCATGACTGAAGCTTTCTTT	CASSYDRVMTEAFF
TRBV19	TRBJ2-1	TRBD2	few	TGTGCCACCCTGGGACTAGCGGGATCCAAATACAATGAGCAGTTCTTC	CATLGLAGSKYNEQFF
TRBV29-1	TRBJ2-3	TRBD2	many	TGCAGCGTTGGGGCTAGCGGGGTCTCAGATACGCAGTATTTT	CSVGASGVSDTQYF
TRBV7-6	TRBJ2-1	TRBD2	many	TGTGCCAGCAGCTTAGGTAGCGGGATGGGTCCAGCTGAGCAGTTCTTC	CASSLGSGMGPAEQFF
TRBV7-9	TRBJ2-1	-	many	TGTGCCAGCAGCCTCCGGGAGTACCCCTACAATGAGCAGTTCTTC	CASSLREYPYNEQFF
TRBV2	TRBJ2-1	TRBD2	-	TGTGCCAGCAGGCCGGGACTAGCGAATGAGCAGTTCTTC	CASRPGLANEQFF
TRBV18	TRBJ1-5	-	-	TGTGCCAGCTCACCAGAGTCAGGGCGGCATCAGCCCCAGCATTTT	CASSPESGRHQPQHF
TRBV5-1	TRBJ2-1	-	few	TGCGCCAGCAGCTCCCAAGGAAAAGGTGGCGAGCAGTTCTTC	CASSSQGKGGEQFF
TRBV24-1	TRBJ1-5	TRBD1	-	TGTGCCACCAGCGACAGGGGTGATCAGCCCCAGCATTTT	CATSDRGDQPQHF
TRBV19	TRBJ2-7	-	many	TGTGCCAGTAGTATCCTAGAAGGGGCGGGGGAGCAGTACTTC	CASSILEGAGEQYF
TRBV20-1	TRBJ1-4	-	-	TGCAGTGGGGGAACATCTAATGAAAAACTGTTTTTT	CSGGTSNEKLFF
TRBV5-6	TRBJ1-2	-	-	TGTGCCGCTAAAAAAGGTCCAGGAGATGGCTACACCTTC	CAAKKGPGDGYTF
TRBV7-2	TRBJ1-5	-	many	TGTGCCAGCAGTTCATTAGGGGGTCAGCCCCAGCATTTT	CASSSLGGQPQHF
TRBV19	TRBJ1-2	-	-	TGTGCCAGTATCCTCGGAGGAGGGTCAGGCTACACCTTC	CASILGGGSGYTF
TRBV4-3	TRBJ2-1	-	few	TGCGCCAGCAGCCAAGCGGGATTCTCCTACAATGAGCAGTTCTTC	CASSQAGFSYNEQFF
TRBV15	TRBJ2-1	-	few	TGTGCCACCAGCAGAGAGAACAATGAGCAGTTCTTC	CATSRENNEQFF
TRBV7-3	TRBJ2-1	TRBD1	-	TGTGCCAGCAGCGCACAGGGGGCAGCCTACAATGAGCAGTTCTTC	CASSAQGAAYNEQFF
TRBV4-3	TRBJ2-1	-	many	TGCGCCAGCAGCCATTTGGGGGCTAGTATCCACAATGAGCAGTTCTTC	CASSHLGASIHNEQFF
TRBV4-2	TRBJ1-5	TRBD1	-	TGTGCCAGCAGTCAAGATGGAGGGGGCGAAGATCAGCCCCAGCATTTT	CASSQDGGGEDQPQHF
TRBV19	TRBJ1-1	-	few	TGTGCCAGTAAAAGGGGGAACACTGAAGCTTTCTTT	CASKRGNTEAFF
TRBV30	TRBJ2-2	TRBD2	-	TGTGCCTGGAGTATGCGCGGGAGCACCGGGGAGCTGTTTTTT	CAWSMRGSTGELFF
TRBV7-2	TRBJ2-1	TRBD2	-	TGTGCCAGCAGCCCCCGGGGTAGCGGGATTGGGGACAATGAGCAGTTCTTC	CASSPRGSGIGDNEQFF
TRBV7-9	TRBJ2-2	-	few	TGTGCCAGCAGCTTAGGGAATTCCGGGGAGCTGTTTTTT	CASSLGNSGELFF
TRBV6-2/TRBV6-3	TRBJ2-7	-	many	TGTGCCAGCAGTGAACGCGGGACTCCCTCCTACGAGCAGTACTTC	CASSERGTPSYEQYF
TRBV6-2/TRBV6-3	TRBJ2-3	TRBD2	few	TGTGCCAGCAGTTACTCGAGAGTGGCTAGCGGGACGGGAGATACGCAGTATTTT	CASSYSRVASGTGDTQYF
TRBV7-9	TRBJ2-7	TRBD2	-	TGTGCCAGCAGGGGAGGGAGAGGATCCTACGAGCAGTACTTC	CASRGGRGSYEQYF
TRBV6-2/TRBV6-3	TRBJ2-7	-	few	TGTGCCAGCGGTCAAAGCGGGTCCGTCTACGAGCAGTACTTC	CASGQSGSVYEQYF
TRBV7-3	TRBJ2-2	-	many	TGTGCCAGCAGCCCCAAGACCGCGAACACCGGGGAGCTGTTTTTT	CASSPKTANTGELFF
TRBV18	TRBJ2-5	-	-	TGTGCCAGCTCACCACCGTCAGAGACCCAGTACTTC	CASSPPSETQYF
TRBV18	TRBJ2-6	-	-	TGTGCCAGCTCCTCACAGAGCTCTGGGGCCAACGTCCTGACTTTC	CASSSQSSGANVLTF
TRBV20-1	TRBJ2-5	TRBD1	many	TGCAGTGCTAGAGATACCTCCGGACAGGGAGGAAAGGAGACCCAGTACTTC	CSARDTSGQGGKETQYF
TRBV9	TRBJ1-1	-	-	TGTGCCAGCAGCGCCGACACTCTGAACACTGAAGCTTTCTTT	CASSADTLNTEAFF
TRBV19	TRBJ2-1	TRBD1	many	TGTGCCAGTAGTATAACCGGGACAGGGGGAGATGAGCAGTTCTTC	CASSITGTGGDEQFF
TRBV5-6	TRBJ2-5	-	many	TGTGCCAGCAGCTTGGGGTTAAGCGAGACCCAGTACTTC	CASSLGLSETQYF
TRBV6-2/TRBV6-3	TRBJ1-5	-	few	TGTGCCAGCACTATAGACGGTAGCAATCAGCCCCAGCATTTT	CASTIDGSNQPQHF
TRBV6-5	TRBJ1-1	TRBD1	few	TGTGCCAGCAGTAACGGACAGGGTGGAGCTTTCTTT	CASSNGQGGAFF